Below are 18 T cell receptor beta chains sequenced from a single sample in a study of blood T cell repertoires in COVID-19. The assay was immunoSEQ multiplex PCR, and TCRdb's table has in-frame clones only and misses some. The sample has around 220,000 clones, about 88% seen once. Sequenced sample: peripheral blood. The receptors were sampled from a woman aged 45 to 65 with COVID-19, enrolled during active disease.

Only a few counts were recorded for this clone. The chain has TRBV19 and TRBJ2-3; possibly TRBD1 for D (5 bases). The CDR3 loop spans 14 amino acids. Trimming cost V 2 bases and J 3 bases, with 9 bases left between them. Germline V lookup: CDR1 LNHDA, CDR2 SQIVND (reference sequence). The CDR3: CASSIMGRTDTQYF. For the CDR3, the DNA is TGTGCCAGTAGTATAATGGGGCGTACAGATACGCAGTATTTT.

This chain joins TRBV5-1 and TRBJ1-3; maybe TRBD1 (6 bases). This CDR3 comprises 16 residues. The V gene's germline CDR1 is SGHRS and CDR2 YFSETQ. Between the trimmed V and J ends, which lost 0 bases and 0 bases, there was a span of 10 bases. CDR3 sequence: CASSLEGGNSGNTIYF. Written as DNA, the CDR3 is TGCGCCAGCAGCTTGGAGGGGGGGAACTCTGGAAACACCATATATTTT.

In nucleotides, the CDR3 is TGTGCCAGCAGCTTAGATCCCTCTGGGGCTAGCGGGGCCTCCTACAATGAGCAGTTCTTC. This gives the protein CASSLDPSGASGASYNEQFF. The V gene is TRBV7-8, the J gene TRBJ2-1, with 9 bases fitting TRBD2. The J segment lost 0 bases and the V segment lost 1 base, leaving 13 bases of the junction unmatched. Looked up from germline, CDR1 is SGHVS and CDR2 is FQNEAQ. This CDR3 contains 20 residues.

This clone was counted between two and nine times. This rearrangement joins TRBV28 to TRBJ1-2; D might be TRBD1 (6 bases). Between the trimmed V and J ends, which lost 4 bases and 6 bases, there was a span of 18 bases. The CDR3 extends over 15 amino acids. Germline CDR1 reads MDHEN; CDR2 reads SYDVKM. CDR3 sequence (DNA): TGTGCCAGCAGTTCTCCGGGTGGGACACGTAATGGCTACACCTTC. This sequence encodes CASSSPGGTRNGYTF.

The rearrangement uses TRBV6-1 and TRBJ1-2; tentative D call: TRBD1 (6 bases). CDR1 is MNHNS and CDR2 is SASEGT in the germline V gene. This CDR3 has 14 amino acids. The V and J ends lost 3 bases and 8 bases respectively, with 16 bases between them. CDR3 amino acids: CASSDIGTPGGYTF. CDR3 sequence (DNA): TGTGCCAGCAGTGACATCGGGACACCCGGAGGCTACACCTTC.

The CDR3 is CSVLGVYTF. CDR3 nucleotide sequence: TGCAGTGTCTTAGGGGTCTACACCTTC. This chain connects TRBV20-1 to TRBJ1-2; possible D gene TRBD1, 5 bases. The germline gives CDR1 DFQATT, CDR2 SNEGSKA (reference sequence). The CDR3 has 9 residues. Trimming shortened V by 7 bases and J by 10 bases, and 10 bases separated the two germline ends.

The J gene is TRBJ1-4, the V gene TRBV12-5; D might be TRBD1 (5 bases). The CDR3 runs 14 residues. The V and J ends lost 5 bases and 11 bases respectively, with 18 bases between them. CDR1 is LGHNT, CDR2 FRNRAP, per germline. The CDR3 DNA reads TGTGCTAGTGGTCCCTCCCTCGACAGAGAGAAACTGTTTTTT. This translates into CASGPSLDREKLFF. The entire variable domain, with the rest obtained from reference TRBV12-5 and TRBJ1-4, is as follows: DARVTQTPRHKVTEMGQEVTMRCQPILGHNTVFWYRQTMMQGLELLAYFRNRAPLDDSGMPKDRFSAEMPDATLATLKIQPSEPRDSAVYFCASGPSLDREKLFFGSGTQLSVL.

This clone was recorded once. The V and J genes are TRBV5-4 and TRBJ1-6; 7 nucleotides agree with TRBD1. Germline CDR1 and CDR2: SGHNT and YYREEE (reference sequence). CDR3 size: 15 residues. The junction had 10 bases not matched to a gene; V was cut back by 5 bases and J by 8 bases. The chain's CDR3 is CASRPSTGRDSPLHF. CDR3 nucleotide sequence: TGTGCCAGCAGACCGTCGACAGGGCGGGATTCACCCCTCCACTTT.

This chain connects TRBV19 to TRBJ1-2; D is possibly TRBD1 (6 bases). V lost 5 bases to trimming and J lost 5 bases, with 15 bases between them. This CDR3 region has 14 residues. Germline CDR1 and CDR2: LNHDA and SQIVND (reference sequence). The CDR3 is CASSPPGGRYGYTF. CDR3 DNA sequence: TGTGCCAGTAGTCCCCCTGGGGGCAGATATGGCTACACCTTC.

The chain carries TRBV28 and TRBJ1-1; D is ambiguous. The CDR3 spans 14 residues. Trimming pared 5 bases from V and 1 base from J, leaving 11 bases between. In germline, CDR1 is MDHEN, CDR2 SYDVKM. The CDR3 DNA is TGTGCCAGCAGTCCCACTCGGGGGAACACTGAAGCTTTCTTT. It is translated as CASSPTRGNTEAFF.

This rearrangement joins TRBV11-2 to TRBJ1-2, with D perhaps TRBD1 (6 bases). Germline CDR1 SGHAT, CDR2 FQNNGV. This CDR3 is built from 14 residues. Trimming took 5 bases from V and 1 from J, leaving 11 bases between them. The CDR3 here is CASSLRDINYGYTF. CDR3 coding DNA: TGTGCCAGCAGCCTACGGGACATTAACTATGGCTACACCTTC.

The V gene is TRBV10-2, the J gene TRBJ2-3; 7 bases align to TRBD2. J lost 6 bases, V lost 7 bases, and 7 bases had no gene match. The CDR3 covers 13 residues. CDR1 is WSHSY, CDR2 SAAADI, per germline. The chain's CDR3 is CASMGGVSDTQYF. The CDR3 DNA sequence: TGCGCCAGCATGGGGGGGGTGAGTGATACGCAGTATTTT.

The rearrangement joins TRBV19 to TRBJ2-4, with 8 bases fitting TRBD2. Germline V gene lookup returns CDR1 LNHDA and CDR2 SQIVND (reference sequence). V was pared by 5 bases and J by 0 bases, with 3 bases of the junction left unmatched. This CDR3 spans 15 amino acids. The CDR3 DNA follows: TGTGCCAGTAGTCCCGGGGGGGCAGCCAAAAACATTCAGTACTTC. Translation gives CASSPGGAAKNIQYF.

The chain links TRBV30 to TRBJ2-7, with a weak D call TRBD2 (5 bases). The CDR3 runs to 13 residues. CDR1 is GTSNPN, CDR2 SVGIG, per germline (reference sequence). V gave up 3 bases and J gave up 0 bases, with 9 bases separating them. For the CDR3, the DNA is TGTGCCTGGAGGCCGGGGTCCTCCTACGAGCAGTACGTC. As protein: CAWRPGSSYEQYV.

V usage is TRBV27 and J usage is TRBJ1-2; D is perhaps TRBD1 (6 bases). Trimming removed 6 bases at V and 4 bases at J, with 12 bases between. CDR3 size: 13 residues. Germline loops: CDR1 MNHEY, CDR2 SMNVEV (reference sequence). CDR3 nucleotide sequence: TGTGCCAGCAGCCTCAGGGGTGGCTATGGCTACACCTTC. It yields the protein CASSLRGGYGYTF.

The chain uses TRBV28 and TRBJ1-2; TRBD1 might be the D (6 bases). Germline V gives CDR1 MDHEN, CDR2 SYDVKM. CDR3 length equals 14 residues. V was cut by 2 bases and J by 14 bases, with 21 bases left in between. As DNA, the CDR3 is TGTGCCAGCAGTTTACTCAGGCAGGGGAGGGTTCGGACCTTC. As protein: CASSLLRQGRVRTF.

The chain carries TRBV7-2 and TRBJ1-2; TRBD1 aligns across 8 bases. The CDR3 covers 16 residues. CDR1 SGHTA and CDR2 FQGNSA come from the germline V gene. After removal of 2 bases from V and 5 bases from J, the junction contained 10 bases not matched to a gene. The CDR3, as DNA: TGTGCCAGCAGCTTATTAGGCCTCGGACAGGGATATGGCTACACCTTC. This translates into CASSLLGLGQGYGYTF.

The chain employs TRBV27 and TRBJ2-3; 9 nucleotides match TRBD1. This CDR3 region has 17 residues. Trimming removed 5 bases from V and 0 bases from J; junction bases left unmatched: 9. Per the germline V gene, CDR1 is MNHEY and CDR2 is SMNVEV (reference sequence). CDR3: CASSQRTGVPSTDTQYF. CDR3 DNA sequence: TGTGCCAGCAGTCAAAGGACAGGGGTTCCTAGCACAGATACGCAGTATTTT.